This T cell receptor (beta chain) is from a study of post-analysis software for immune sequencing data. Libraries were made from TCR beta cDNA, and they carried unique molecular identifiers. One entry per CDR3 protein, called by TCRdb with MiXCR from the PCR reads. The sample records about 430,000 distinct CDR3 sequences, 39% being singletons. On this clonotype itself: What it recognizes is unknown. At one end the junction does not follow the germline gene, possibly because of a read error.

The study, taken as a whole, reports: The five TRBV segments detected at higher frequency in patients than in controls included TRBV5-6, TRBV5-1 and TRBV20-1.

From germline, CDR1 is SQVTM and CDR2 ANQGSEA. The CDR3 loop spans 15 amino acids. This receptor was taken from a girl aged 2 to 10 with multiple sclerosis. The sample was blood. The rearrangement joins TRBV29-1 to TRBJ1-1; 9 nucleotides match TRBD1. Here the CDR3 reads CSGETGGLSYTEAFF. CDR3 coding DNA: TGCAGCGGTGAAACAGGGGGCCTTTCTTACACTGAAGCTTTCTTT.